A selection of T cell receptor beta chains follows, all from one sample in a study of spatial heterogeneity in lung cancer. MiXCR, run by TCRdb on the 5' RACE reads, gives a single entry per CDR3 protein. The sample has around 110,000 distinct CDR3 sequences, over 9% seen once. Sequenced material: PBMCs, taken at follow-up. The origin of the receptors is a male donor with early-stage non-small cell lung cancer. The CDR3 runs from the conserved cysteine through the conserved F or W. D genes are given only for firm matches.

TRBV6-5 NA CGTEAYNEQFF
TRBV20-1 TRBD2 CSARLTSGTRSRSYNEQFF
TRBV28 TRBD1 CASTDRGRNEKLFF
TRBV10-3 TRBD1 CATGTGGDLLPDTQYF
TRBV6-5 TRBD1 CASRMTGSVLTF
TRBV15 NA CATSREKVTKLFF
TRBV18 TRBD1 CASSLGQGAGEQYF
TRBV20-1 TRBD2 CSAGLSGGAYNEQFF
TRBV11-2 TRBD1 CASSGRQGAPVYVTDTQYF
TRBV27 NA CASSFLGLGYTF
TRBV5-4 TRBD1 CASSPGQGGADTQYF
TRBV10-3 NA CAISERAISNQPQHF
TRBV4-3 NA CASSQDPKGLGYTF
TRBV6-2/TRBV6-3 TRBD2 CASSSSWTREGEQYF
TRBV20-1 NA CSASRRIYGQETQYF